This passage covers 11 T cell receptor beta chains from one sample sequenced in a study of CXCR4 blockade with PD-1 therapy in pancreatic cancer. TCRdb's table, derived via immunoSEQ multiplex PCR, lists solely in-frame clones and lacks some. The repertoire holds around 5,600 clones, with 35% to 40% as singletons. The sample consisted of tumor tissue. These receptors all stem from a human donor with pancreatic ductal adenocarcinoma.

Turning to this clone: Other DNA sequences in the sample encode the same CDR3. The J gene is TRBJ2-7, the V gene TRBV19; D could derive from TRBD1 or TRBD2 (5 bases each). This CDR3 spans 13 amino acids. Germline V lookup: CDR1 LNHDA, CDR2 SQIVND (reference sequence). The germline V and J ends were trimmed by 3 bases and 3 bases, with 9 bases remaining between them. Here the CDR3 DNA reads TGTGCCAGTAGTATGGGGGAAGGCTACGAGCAGTACTTC. It is translated as CASSMGEGYEQYF.

This clone has a handful of counts. This chain links TRBV7-5 with TRBJ2-2; the D call TRBD1 from the table was never checked on the DNA. TRBV7-5 is shown as a pseudogene. There are 14 residues in the CDR3. CDR3 nucleotide sequence: TGTGCCAGCAGCTTATACAGGGATTCCGGGGAGCTGTTTTTT. Translated, it gives CASSLYRDSGELFF.

The chain carries TRBV19 and TRBJ2-1; D uncertain. V dropped 3 bases and J dropped 5 bases, with 8 bases sitting between them. The CDR3 has 13 amino acids. In germline, CDR1 is LNHDA, CDR2 SQIVND (reference sequence). In DNA, the CDR3 is TGTGCCAGTAGTATCCGACGGGACAATGAGCAGTTCTTC. It encodes CASSIRRDNEQFF. The entire variable domain, with the rest obtained from reference TRBV19 and TRBJ2-1, is as follows: DGGITQSPKYLFRKEGQNVTLSCEQNLNHDAMYWYRQDPGQGLRLIYYSQIVNDFQKGDIAEGYSVSREKKESFPLTVTSAQKNPTAFYLCASSIRRDNEQFFGPGTRLTVL.

CDR3 DNA sequence: TGTGCCAGCAGTTACAACAGGGTACGAGAGCAGTACTTC. Its protein is CASSYNRVREQYF. The chain recombines TRBV6-8 with TRBJ2-7, with D possibly TRBD1 on 6 matching bases. Trimming pared 2 bases from V and 7 bases from J, leaving 12 bases between. CDR1 and CDR2 from the germline V gene are MNHGY and SAAAGT. The CDR3 loop spans 13 amino acids.

This clone was found many times. The chain joins TRBV11-3 to TRBJ2-4; D gene uncertain. The CDR3 runs to 17 residues. The germline CDR1 and CDR2 sequences are SGHNT and YENEEA. The germline V and J ends were trimmed by 4 bases and 0 bases, with 16 bases remaining between them. The DNA of the CDR3 is TGTGCCAGCAGCTCTTTGGGTATACGCAGAGCCAAAAACATTCAGTACTTC. This gives the protein CASSSLGIRRAKNIQYF.

The chain recombines TRBV29-1 with TRBJ2-1, with 11 bases aligning to TRBD1. The trim removed 0 bases at V and 7 bases at J, leaving 5 bases unmatched. The CDR3 sequence is 15 residues long. Per the germline V gene, CDR1 is SQVTM and CDR2 is ANQGSEA. Here the CDR3 reads CSVEDWDRGINEQFF. The CDR3 DNA follows: TGCAGCGTTGAAGACTGGGACAGGGGGATAAATGAGCAGTTCTTC.

This clone was detected a few times. The rearrangement links TRBV6-1 to TRBJ1-5, with D unresolved. V was pared by 1 base and J by 4 bases, with 2 bases between. This CDR3 is built from 12 residues. Germline assignment: CDR1 MNHNS and CDR2 SASEGT. The CDR3 DNA reads TGTGCCAGCAGTGAAGGGAATCAGCCCCAGCATTTT. It codes for CASSEGNQPQHF.

This chain joins TRBV28 and TRBJ1-3; no clear D gene. V shed 6 bases and J shed 0 bases, with 15 bases lying between them. This CDR3 is built from 16 residues. Germline values: CDR1 MDHEN, CDR2 SYDVKM. CDR3 DNA: TGTGCCAGCAGAGCCTTGAACGCATACTCTGGAAACACCATATATTTT. Translation gives CASRALNAYSGNTIYF.

This CDR3 is CASSQRRNTEAFF. CDR3 nucleotides: TGTGCCAGCAGCCAGAGGCGGAACACTGAAGCTTTCTTT. The V and J genes are TRBV14 and TRBJ1-1, with no clear D. CDR1 and CDR2 (germline): SGHDN, FVKESK. Trimming stripped 3 bases from V and 1 base from J, with 6 bases between. The CDR3 covers 13 residues.

By its share, this clone is hyperexpanded. The chain has TRBV6-8 and TRBJ2-7; D may correspond to TRBD1 or TRBD2 (5 bases each). The ends were cut back, 4 bases at V and 4 bases at J, with 11 bases in the middle. The CDR3 totals 13 residues. Germline values: CDR1 MNHGY, CDR2 SAAAGT. DNA of the CDR3: TGTGCCAGCAGTTGGGGGACGGGTTACGAGCAGTACTTC. Protein product: CASSWGTGYEQYF.

This clone was recorded only once. This chain joins TRBV18 and TRBJ2-3; the D gene is possibly TRBD2 (5 bases). The CDR3 runs 13 residues. CDR1 KGHSH and CDR2 LQKENI come from the germline V gene. Between the trimmed V and J ends, which lost 1 base and 5 bases, there was a span of 7 bases. The DNA for the CDR3 is TGTGCCAGCTCACCACTACGGGGAGATACGCAGTATTTT. Translation: CASSPLRGDTQYF.